This T cell receptor (beta chain) was retrieved from a study of blood T cells in healthy people across ages. Note on this clonotype: What it binds is not known.

V gave up 6 bases and J gave up 7 bases, with 15 bases separating them. Germline CDR1 and CDR2: SGHTA and FQGNSA. The CDR3 runs 13 residues. General study results and limits: Higher diversity and more naive CD4+ cells were features of long-lived donors, compared to aged donors.

Donor samples were obtained from healthy Caucasian individuals from Russia, aged 6 to 90. The second PCR ran about 6 to 11 cycles with a sample-barcoded 5' primer and J-beta primers. Tagging of each cDNA molecule was performed by a template-switch adaptor with 12 random nucleotides. TCRdb re-called the 5' RACE reads with MiXCR, one entry per CDR3 protein. The sample lists approximately 900,000 distinct CDR3 sequences, roughly 50% occurring once. Sequenced: blood. The V and J genes are TRBV7-2 and TRBJ1-1, with a possible D match to TRBD1 (6 bases). The sequence came from a man aged 25 to 45 in good health. CDR3 residues: CASSLNRAGEAFF. The CDR3 region has the DNA TGTGCCAGCAGTTTAAACAGGGCGGGTGAAGCTTTCTTT.